This T cell receptor (beta chain) was recovered during a study of blood T cell repertoires in COVID-19. TCRdb keeps only in-frame clones here, not all; method: immunoSEQ multiplex PCR. The table has about 130,000 clones, over 75% seen once. V shed 1 base and J 4 bases; nucleotides not matched to a gene: 7. The germline V gene has CDR1 MGHRA and CDR2 YSYEKL. The CDR3 loop spans 18 amino acids. The chain uses TRBV4-1 and TRBJ2-2; 12 bases align to TRBD2. The sequenced sample was peripheral blood. This receptor was obtained from a man between 65 and 85 years old with active COVID-19. The CDR3 bases are TGCGCCAGCAGCCAAGGGGCTAGCGGGAGGGCCAGCACCGGGGAGCTGTTTTTT. Amino acid sequence: CASSQGASGRASTGELFF.